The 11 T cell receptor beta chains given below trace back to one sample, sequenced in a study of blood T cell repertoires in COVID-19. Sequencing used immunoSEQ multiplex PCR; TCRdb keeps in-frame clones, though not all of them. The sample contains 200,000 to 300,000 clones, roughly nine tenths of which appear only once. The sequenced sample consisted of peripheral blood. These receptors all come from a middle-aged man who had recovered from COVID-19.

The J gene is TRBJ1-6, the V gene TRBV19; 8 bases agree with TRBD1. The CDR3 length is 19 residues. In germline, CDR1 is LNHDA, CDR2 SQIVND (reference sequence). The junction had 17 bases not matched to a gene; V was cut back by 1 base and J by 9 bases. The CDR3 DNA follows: TGTGCCAGTAGTATAGCCCTGACAGGGGCGCGAAGTATGAGTTCACCCCTCCACTTT. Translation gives CASSIALTGARSMSSPLHF.

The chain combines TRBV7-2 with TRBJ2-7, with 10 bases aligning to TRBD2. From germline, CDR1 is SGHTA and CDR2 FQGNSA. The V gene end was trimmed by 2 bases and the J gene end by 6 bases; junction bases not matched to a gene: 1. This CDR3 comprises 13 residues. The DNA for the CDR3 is TGTGCCAGCAGCTTAAGCGGGGGGGGCGAGCAGTACTTC. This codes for CASSLSGGGEQYF. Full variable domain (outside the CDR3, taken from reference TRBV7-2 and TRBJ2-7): GAGVSQSPSNKVTEKGKDVELRCDPISGHTALYWYRQSLGQGLEFLIYFQGNSAPDKSGLPSDRFSAERTGGSVSTLTIQRTQQEDSAVYLCASSLSGGGEQYFGPGTRLTVT.

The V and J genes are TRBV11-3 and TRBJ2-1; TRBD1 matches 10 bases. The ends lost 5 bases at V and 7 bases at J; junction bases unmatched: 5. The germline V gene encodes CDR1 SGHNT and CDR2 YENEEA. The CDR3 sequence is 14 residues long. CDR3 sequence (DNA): TGTGCCAGCAGCATCCGACAGGGGGCGAATGAGCAGTTCTTC. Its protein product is CASSIRQGANEQFF.

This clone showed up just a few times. The CDR3 sequence is CASSLALGTSGYEQYF. In nucleotides, the CDR3 is TGTGCCAGCAGCTTAGCCCTTGGGACTAGCGGATACGAGCAGTACTTC. The chain is built from TRBV11-2 and TRBJ2-7; 11 positions agree with TRBD2. This CDR3 region has 16 residues. After removal of 1 base from V and 4 bases from J, the junction contained 6 bases not matched to a gene. Per germline, CDR1 SGHAT and CDR2 FQNNGV.

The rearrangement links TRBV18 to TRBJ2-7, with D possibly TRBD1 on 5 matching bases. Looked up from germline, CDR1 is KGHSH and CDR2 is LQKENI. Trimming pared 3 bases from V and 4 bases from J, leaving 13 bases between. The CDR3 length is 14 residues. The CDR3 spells CASSPWGRAYEQYF. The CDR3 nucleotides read TGTGCCAGCTCACCCTGGGGCAGGGCGTACGAGCAGTACTTC.

The CDR3 region is CASSLAMGQGTYEQYF. The CDR3 DNA follows: TGTGCCAGCAGCTTAGCAATGGGACAGGGCACCTACGAGCAGTACTTC. J is TRBJ2-7 and V is TRBV7-2; 9 bases line up with TRBD1. CDR1 and CDR2 (germline): SGHTA, FQGNSA. The CDR3 length is 16 residues. Losses at the gene ends were 0 bases for V and 2 bases for J; bases not matched to a gene: 5.

CDR3 nucleotides: TGTGCCAGCAGCTTAATTGTCAGTCGCGGAACTAGCGGGGAAAACATTCAGTACTTC. Translating it yields CASSLIVSRGTSGENIQYF. V is TRBV7-2 and J is TRBJ2-4; 10 bases fit TRBD2. The V gene's germline CDR1 is SGHTA and CDR2 FQGNSA. V shed 2 bases, J shed 5 bases, and the junction held 15 bases outside the gene matches. CDR3 size: 19 residues.

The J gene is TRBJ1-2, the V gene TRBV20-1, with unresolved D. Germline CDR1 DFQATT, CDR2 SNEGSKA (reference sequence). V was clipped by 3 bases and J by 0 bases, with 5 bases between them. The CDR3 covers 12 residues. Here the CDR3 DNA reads TGCAGTGCTAGTCGCGCTAACTATGGCTACACCTTC. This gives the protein CSASRANYGYTF.

The CDR3 nucleotides read TGCGCCAGCAGCCAAGCACTGCGACGGGATGGCTACACCTTC. Its translation is CASSQALRRDGYTF. The V call is TRBV4-3, the J call TRBJ1-2; no firm D call. Germline V gene sequence: CDR1 LGHNA, CDR2 YSLEER. V was trimmed by 1 base and J by 6 bases, leaving 12 bases between them. This CDR3 region has 14 residues.

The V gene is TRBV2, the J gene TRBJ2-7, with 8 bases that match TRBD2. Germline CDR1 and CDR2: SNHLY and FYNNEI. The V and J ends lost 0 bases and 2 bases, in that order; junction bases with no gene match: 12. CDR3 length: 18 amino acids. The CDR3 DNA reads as TGTGCCAGCAGTGAAGCGTTGAGTGTGACGGGAGGGACCTACGAGCAGTACTTC. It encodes CASSEALSVTGGTYEQYF.

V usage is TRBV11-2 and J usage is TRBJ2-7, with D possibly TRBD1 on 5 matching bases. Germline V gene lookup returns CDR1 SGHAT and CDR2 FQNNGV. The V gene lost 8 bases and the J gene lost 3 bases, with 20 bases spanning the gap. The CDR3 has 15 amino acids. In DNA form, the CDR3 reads TGTGCCAGCCTCCAACGACCCCAGGGTGGCTACGAGCAGTACTTC. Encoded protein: CASLQRPQGGYEQYF. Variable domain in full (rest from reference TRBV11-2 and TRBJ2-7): EAGVAQSPRYKIIEKRQSVAFWCNPISGHATLYWYQQILGQGPKLLIQFQNNGVVDDSQLPKDRFSAERLKGVDSTLKIQPAKLEDSAVYLCASLQRPQGGYEQYFGPGTRLTVT.